This TCR beta chain was profiled in a study of Graves' ophthalmopathy and Graves' hyperthyroidism. Other autoimmune disease, uncontrolled infection, pregnancy and lactation led to exclusion. From fresh peripheral blood, 8 to 10 ml in volume, the PBMCs were obtained. RNA transcripts served as template for amplifying TCR beta CDR3 sequences. Amplification began with first-round RT-PCR using HTBI primers, then second-round multiplex PCR was performed. MiXCR, applied by TCRdb to the multiplex PCR reads, yields one record per CDR3 protein. The sample yields some 240,000 distinct CDR3 sequences, approximately 42% seen once. This CDR3 has 18 amino acids. V lost 4 bases and J lost 0; bases outside the gene matches: 4. Germline V gene sequence: CDR1 WSHSY, CDR2 SAAADI.

Input material: peripheral blood. The sequence derives from an adult man with Graves' ophthalmopathy. This rearrangement joins TRBV10-2 to TRBJ2-2; TRBD2 agrees at 14 bases. CDR3 coding DNA: TGCGCCAGCAGTGTGACTAGCGGGAGGGCGACGAACACCGGGGAGCTGTTTTTT. This encodes CASSVTSGRATNTGELFF.